The 26 T cell receptor beta chains presented below share a single source sample, sequenced in a study of shared clonotypes between healthy human individuals. Method: immunoSEQ multiplex PCR; TCRdb's copy keeps in-frame clones and lacks some. The sample consists of more than 2 million clones, approximately 94% of them appearing once. Naive CD8 cells, CD45RO-negative and positively selected for CCR7, excluded terminally differentiated effector memory CD45RA+ cells. The specimen sequenced was naive CD8+ T cells sorted from blood. The receptors originated from a man between 18 and 35 years old in good health.

This sequence joins TRBV15 and TRBJ1-2, with a tentative D call TRBD1 (5 bases). Germline V lookup: CDR1 LNHNV, CDR2 YYDKDF (reference sequence). The CDR3 is 14 residues long. Trimming took 0 bases from V and 4 from J, leaving 9 bases between them. The chain's CDR3 is CATSRDSGAYGYTF. CDR3 bases: TGTGCCACCAGCAGAGATTCCGGGGCCTATGGCTACACCTTC.

V and J are TRBV10-2 and TRBJ1-2; 8 positions agree with TRBD1. This CDR3 spans 16 amino acids. V trimming: 4 bases; J trimming: 4 bases; junction bases outside the gene matches: 11. Germline V CDR1 and CDR2: WSHSY, SAAADI. The CDR3 nucleotides read TGCGCCAGCAGTGTTCCCACAGCGACAGGGGCCTATGGCTACACCTTC. Translating it yields CASSVPTATGAYGYTF.

The chain recombines TRBV6-5 with TRBJ1-1; D might be TRBD1 (6 bases). The V gene's germline CDR1 is MNHEY and CDR2 SVGAGI. V was cut by 8 bases and J by 5 bases, with 12 bases left in between. The CDR3 is 12 amino acids. The CDR3 protein is CASRGGRTEAFF. CDR3 in DNA: TGTGCCAGCCGAGGGGGGCGGACTGAAGCTTTCTTT.

This chain joins TRBV21-1 and TRBJ2-7; TRBD2 is the table's D call and was not checked against the DNA. TRBV21-1 is shown as a pseudogene. The CDR3 totals 16 residues. Here the CDR3 DNA reads TGTGCCAGCAGCAATACTAGCGGGAGGGTTTCCTACGAGCAGTACTTC. This sequence encodes CASSNTSGRVSYEQYF.

This clone appeared a few times. V is TRBV5-6 and J is TRBJ1-1, with D perhaps TRBD1 (5 bases). This CDR3 region has 16 residues. The germline V gene has CDR1 SGHDT and CDR2 YYEEEE. With 4 bases removed from V and 2 bases from J, the gap between germline ends came to 18 bases. CDR3 sequence: CASSPEAGWGNTEAFF. CDR3 nucleotide sequence: TGTGCCAGCAGCCCGGAGGCAGGGTGGGGAAACACTGAAGCTTTCTTT.

This clone has only one observation. Written as DNA, the CDR3 is TGCGCCAGCAGTGCCGACAATGAGCAGTTCTTC. This gives the protein CASSADNEQFF. The chain carries TRBV10-1 and TRBJ2-1, with unresolved D. Germline V gene data show CDR1 as WNHNN and CDR2 as SYGVQD (reference sequence). V was trimmed by 4 bases and J by 5 bases, leaving 3 bases between them. The CDR3 is 11 amino acids.

The chain links TRBV6-1 to TRBJ2-2; D gene uncertain. CDR3 length equals 14 residues. Trimming pared 7 bases from V and 3 bases from J, leaving 12 bases between. The germline CDR1 and CDR2 sequences are MNHNS and SASEGT. In nucleotides, the CDR3 is TGTGCCAGCATGGCTGGCAGACACACCGGGGAGCTGTTTTTT. Its translation is CASMAGRHTGELFF.

As to this clone: The same CDR3 also results from other DNA sequences found in this sample. The chain uses TRBV7-8 and TRBJ2-7; D call uncertain. The V gene lost 0 bases and the J gene lost 5 bases, with 5 bases spanning the gap. This CDR3 region has 12 residues. The germline gives CDR1 SGHVS, CDR2 FQNEAQ. The CDR3 region is CASSLAFDEQYF. The CDR3 nucleotides are TGTGCCAGCAGCTTAGCGTTCGACGAGCAGTACTTC.

This CDR3 is CASSPGLVAFF. For the CDR3, the DNA is TGTGCCAGCAGCCCCGGCCTGGTAGCTTTCTTT. The chain joins TRBV28 to TRBJ1-1; D is undetermined. This CDR3 region has 11 residues. Germline assignment: CDR1 MDHEN and CDR2 SYDVKM. Trimming stripped 6 bases from V and 10 bases from J, with 12 bases between.

V usage is TRBV7-2 and J usage is TRBJ1-4; D ambiguous. This CDR3 spans 15 amino acids. The germline V gene has CDR1 SGHTA and CDR2 FQGNSA. V dropped 1 base and J dropped 1 base, with 7 bases sitting between them. CDR3 DNA: TGTGCCAGCAGCTTAGGACGGGGAACTAATGAAAAACTGTTTTTT. It specifies CASSLGRGTNEKLFF.

This clone showed up just once. For the CDR3, the DNA is TGTGCCAGCAGCTCCGGGACAACGACTGGCTACACCTTC. Residues: CASSSGTTTGYTF. The rearrangement links TRBV27 to TRBJ1-2, with D possibly TRBD1 on 6 matching bases. The CDR3 spans 13 residues. Germline V gives CDR1 MNHEY, CDR2 SMNVEV (reference sequence). V lost 6 bases to trimming and J lost 7 bases, with 15 bases between them.

The CDR3 here is CASSEKRGRGLLNTEAFF. The CDR3 DNA reads TGTGCCAGCAGCGAAAAGCGGGGCAGGGGGCTTTTGAACACTGAAGCTTTCTTT. The chain couples TRBV9 to TRBJ1-1; TRBD1 aligns across 8 bases. CDR1 SGDLS and CDR2 YYNGEE come from the germline V gene. The CDR3 spans 18 residues. V lost 3 bases, J lost 0 bases, and 13 bases stayed unmatched.

V gene TRBV5-6 combines with J gene TRBJ2-7; TRBD2 aligns across 9 bases. This CDR3 has 15 amino acids. Germline loops: CDR1 SGHDT, CDR2 YYEEEE. Trimming took 2 bases from V and 2 from J; bases not matched to a gene: 5. CDR3 sequence: CASSFGSGGTYEQYF. Written as DNA, the CDR3 is TGTGCCAGCAGCTTCGGGAGCGGGGGGACCTACGAGCAGTACTTC.

The chain carries TRBV15 and TRBJ2-3; perhaps TRBD2 as D (7 bases). Trimming removed 9 bases at V and 2 bases at J, with 18 bases between. This CDR3 spans 15 amino acids. The V gene's germline CDR1 is LNHNV and CDR2 YYDKDF (reference sequence). The CDR3 DNA reads TGTGCCACGCTGCAGGGCGGGGGCCTCACAGATACGCAGTATTTT. Amino acid sequence: CATLQGGGLTDTQYF.

This chain links TRBV28 with TRBJ2-1; D remains ambiguous. There are 16 residues in the CDR3. Deletions cut 2 bases from V and 1 base from J, with 12 bases between. Germline CDR1 reads MDHEN; CDR2 reads SYDVKM. The CDR3 sequence is CASSLGVALSYNEQFF. DNA of the CDR3: TGTGCCAGCAGTTTAGGAGTCGCGTTATCCTACAATGAGCAGTTCTTC.

The genes are TRBV28 and TRBJ1-2; D is uncertain. The CDR3 runs to 14 residues. CDR1 is MDHEN and CDR2 is SYDVKM in the germline V gene. The germline V and J ends were trimmed by 1 base and 5 bases, with 11 bases remaining between them. CDR3 in DNA: TGTGCCAGCAGTTTATTACGAGGGATTTATGGCTACACCTTC. Its protein product is CASSLLRGIYGYTF.

The chain carries TRBV2 and TRBJ2-5; 8 bases agree with TRBD1. Germline V CDR1 and CDR2: SNHLY, FYNNEI. There are 13 residues in the CDR3. V was pared by 6 bases and J by 0 bases, with 0 bases of the junction left unmatched. This CDR3 reads CASRDRDQETQYF. In DNA form, the CDR3 reads TGTGCCAGCAGGGACAGGGACCAAGAGACCCAGTACTTC. The full variable domain, its missing parts supplied by reference TRBV2 and TRBJ2-5, is EPEVTQTPSHQVTQMGQEVILRCVPISNHLYFYWYRQILGQKVEFLVSFYNNEISEKSEIFDDQFSVERPDGSNFTLKIRSTKLEDSAMYFCASRDRDQETQYFGPGTRLLVL.

The rearrangement joins TRBV4-1 to TRBJ2-7, with 10 positions matching TRBD2. The CDR3 has 18 amino acids. In germline, CDR1 is MGHRA, CDR2 YSYEKL. V shed 0 bases and J 0 bases; nucleotides not matched to a gene: 8. The CDR3 is CASSQEASGSDLSYEQYF. CDR3 sequence (DNA): TGCGCCAGCAGCCAAGAGGCTAGCGGGAGTGACCTCTCCTACGAGCAGTACTTC.

The V gene is TRBV27, the J gene TRBJ1-1; 9 bases map to TRBD1. Germline V gene lookup returns CDR1 MNHEY and CDR2 SMNVEV (reference sequence). This CDR3 contains 15 residues. Trimming cost V 1 base and J 5 bases; bases outside gene matches: 5. CDR3 nucleotides: TGTGCCAGCAGTTTATTAGGGACAGGGAAAACTGAAGCTTTCTTT. Translation: CASSLLGTGKTEAFF.

The CDR3 sequence is CASSLDPGTGYEDTQYF. CDR3 nucleotides: TGTGCCAGCAGCTTAGATCCCGGGACAGGGTATGAAGATACGCAGTATTTT. The genes are TRBV7-9 and TRBJ2-3; 9 bases match TRBD1. This CDR3 comprises 17 residues. The germline CDR1 and CDR2 sequences are SEHNR and FQNEAQ (reference sequence). Trimming at V came to 1 base and at J to 5 bases, leaving 10 bases not matched to a gene.

The chain joins TRBV7-2 to TRBJ2-7; 8 bases agree with TRBD2. There are 16 residues in the CDR3. Germline CDR1 and CDR2: SGHTA and FQGNSA. V was pared by 1 base and J by 3 bases, with 8 bases of the junction left unmatched. Here the CDR3 reads CASSLVPGGNHYEQYF. As DNA, the CDR3 is TGTGCCAGCAGCTTAGTCCCGGGAGGGAACCACTACGAGCAGTACTTC.

The J gene is TRBJ2-7, the V gene TRBV27; 10 nucleotides agree with TRBD1. V shed 5 bases, J shed 4 bases, and the junction held 8 bases outside the gene matches. Germline lookup yields CDR1 MNHEY and CDR2 SMNVEV (reference sequence). This CDR3 is 15 amino acids long. This chain's CDR3 is CASSLGMGQGYEQYF. The CDR3 region has the DNA TGTGCCAGCAGTCTCGGAATGGGACAGGGGTACGAGCAGTACTTC.

This chain joins TRBV5-6 and TRBJ2-1; no reliable D call. This CDR3 contains 12 residues. The V end lost 0 bases, the J end lost 8 bases, and 6 bases lay between the germline ends. From germline, CDR1 is SGHDT and CDR2 YYEEEE. The CDR3 nucleotides are TGTGCCAGCAGCTTGGAGGCTGATGAGCAGTTCTTC. Translated, it gives CASSLEADEQFF.

The V gene is TRBV14, the J gene TRBJ2-7; D may correspond to TRBD1 or TRBD2 (5 bases each). V lost 1 base and J 5 bases, leaving 15 bases between the germline ends. Germline CDR1 and CDR2: SGHDN and FVKESK. CDR3 length equals 15 residues. The CDR3 nucleotides read TGTGCCAGCAGCCAAGCAGGGAGACAGATCCACGAGCAGTACTTC. Amino acids: CASSQAGRQIHEQYF.

The chain combines TRBV4-1 with TRBJ2-3, with D hard to call. Trimming took 4 bases from V and 0 from J, leaving 11 bases between them. The length of the CDR3 is 15 residues. CDR1 and CDR2 from the germline V gene are MGHRA and YSYEKL. As DNA, the CDR3 is TGCGCCAGCAGCCCCCGGCAAACTAGCACAGATACGCAGTATTTT. As protein: CASSPRQTSTDTQYF.

In the case of this clone: Different DNA sequences within this sample yield the same CDR3. The chain joins TRBV28 to TRBJ2-7; maybe TRBD1 (5 bases). This CDR3 is 14 amino acids long. Germline assignment: CDR1 MDHEN and CDR2 SYDVKM. Between the trimmed V and J ends, which lost 6 bases and 0 bases, there was a span of 12 bases. CDR3 loop: CASSQTGSSYEQYF. Here the CDR3 DNA reads TGTGCCAGCAGCCAAACAGGCAGCTCCTACGAGCAGTACTTC.